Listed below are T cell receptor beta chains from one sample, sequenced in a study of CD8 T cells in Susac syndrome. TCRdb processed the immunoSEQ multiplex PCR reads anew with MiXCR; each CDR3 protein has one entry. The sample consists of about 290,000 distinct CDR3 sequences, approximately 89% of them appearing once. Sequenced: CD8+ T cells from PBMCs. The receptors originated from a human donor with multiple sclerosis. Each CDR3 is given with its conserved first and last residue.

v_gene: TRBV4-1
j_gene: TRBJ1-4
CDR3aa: CASSHLGWLGNEKLFF

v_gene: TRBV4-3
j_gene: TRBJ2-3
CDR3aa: CASSQVSSGSTDTQYF

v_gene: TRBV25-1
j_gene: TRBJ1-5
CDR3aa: CASSERLFNQPQHF

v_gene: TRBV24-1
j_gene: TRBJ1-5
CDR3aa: CATSEPRFGHSNQPQHF

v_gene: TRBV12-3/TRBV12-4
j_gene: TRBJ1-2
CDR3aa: CASSLPGQGDYGYTF

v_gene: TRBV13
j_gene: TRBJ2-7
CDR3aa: CASSPSGLAGAAGTYEQYF

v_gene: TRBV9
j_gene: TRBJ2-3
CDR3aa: CASSAGLVTDTQYF

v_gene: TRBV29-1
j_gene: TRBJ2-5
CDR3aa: CSVITGDQETQYF

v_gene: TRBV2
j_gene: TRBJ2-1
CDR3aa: CASSPGTTLGGEQFF

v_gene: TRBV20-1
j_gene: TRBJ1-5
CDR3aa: CSARDSRDRVPQHF

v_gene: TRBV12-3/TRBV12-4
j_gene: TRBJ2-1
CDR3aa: CASTPGGGNEQFF

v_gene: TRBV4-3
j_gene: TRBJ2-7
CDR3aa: CASSQEEGLSYEQYF

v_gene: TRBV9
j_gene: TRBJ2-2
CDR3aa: CASELAGTGELFF

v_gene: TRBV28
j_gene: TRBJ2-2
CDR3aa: CATTGTGLPWSPGELFF

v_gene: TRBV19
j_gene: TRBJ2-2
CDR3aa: CASSLTGSTGELFF

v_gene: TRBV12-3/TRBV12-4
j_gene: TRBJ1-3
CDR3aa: CASSTALSGNTIYF

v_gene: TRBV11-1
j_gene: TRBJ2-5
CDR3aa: CASSPGGGTVETQYF

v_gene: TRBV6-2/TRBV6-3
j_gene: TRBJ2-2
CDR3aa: CASSSGQGSTGELFF

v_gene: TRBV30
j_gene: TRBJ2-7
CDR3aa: CAWSGGGVTYEQYF

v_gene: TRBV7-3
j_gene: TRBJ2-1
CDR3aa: CASGTSGYSYNEQFF

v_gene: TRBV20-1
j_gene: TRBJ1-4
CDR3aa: CSARDGGRDVEKLFF

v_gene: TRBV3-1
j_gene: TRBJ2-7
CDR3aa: CASSRDRGDSYEQYF

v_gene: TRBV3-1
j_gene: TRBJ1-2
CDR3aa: CASSQDKDGYTF

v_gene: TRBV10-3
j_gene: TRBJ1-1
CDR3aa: CAISESLGGGPNTEAFF

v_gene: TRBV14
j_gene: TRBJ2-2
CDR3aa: CASSQLLAGVGTGELFF

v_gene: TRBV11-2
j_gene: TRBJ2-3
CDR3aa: CASSTEADTQYF

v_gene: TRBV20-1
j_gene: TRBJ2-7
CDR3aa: CSATGTGTSYEQYF

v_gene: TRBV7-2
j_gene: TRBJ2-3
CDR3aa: CASSLVTMDTQYF

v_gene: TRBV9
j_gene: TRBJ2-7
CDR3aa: CASSLHGDPYEQYF

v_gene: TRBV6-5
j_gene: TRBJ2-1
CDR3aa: CASSSAWTGRNNEQFF

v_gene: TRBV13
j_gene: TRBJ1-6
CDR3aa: CASSSGRAALHF

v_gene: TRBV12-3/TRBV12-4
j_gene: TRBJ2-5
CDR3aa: CASSTGARGTQYF

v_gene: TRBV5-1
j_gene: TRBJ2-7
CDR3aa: CASSLGQGITYEQYF

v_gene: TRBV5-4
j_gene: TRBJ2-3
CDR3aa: CASSAGLAGVTDTQYF

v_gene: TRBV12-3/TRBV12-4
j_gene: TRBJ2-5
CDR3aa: CASRAGTGGREGATQYF

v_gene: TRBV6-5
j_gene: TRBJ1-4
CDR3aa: CASSYYGGENEKLFF

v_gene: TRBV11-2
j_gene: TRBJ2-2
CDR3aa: CASSSRSQWTSGGNTGELFF

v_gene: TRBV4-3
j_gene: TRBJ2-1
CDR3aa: CASSQDPSGPYNEQFF

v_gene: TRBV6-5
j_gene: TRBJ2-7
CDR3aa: CASTSGVHEQYF

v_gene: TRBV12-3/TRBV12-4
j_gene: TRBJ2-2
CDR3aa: CASRDDFTGELFF